The 13 T cell receptor beta chains below were found in one sample sequenced in a study of CD8 T cells in ankylosing spondylitis. Each CDR3 protein is one row after TCRdb ran MiXCR on the 5' RACE reads. The sample shows 300,000 to 400,000 distinct CDR3 sequences, 9.5% to 13% of them seen only once. Specimen: blood, either unsorted or a sorted T cell fraction (not recorded which). Every receptor here comes from a female donor with ankylosing spondylitis or in good health (not recorded which).

The genes are TRBV11-2 and TRBJ2-2; tentatively, D is TRBD2 (6 bases). The ends were cut back, 5 bases at V and 5 bases at J, with 18 bases in the middle. The length of the CDR3 is 16 residues. CDR1 and CDR2 (germline): SGHAT, FQNNGV. DNA of the CDR3: TGTGCCAGCAGCCCGACCCGGGGGATAGGAACCGGGGAGCTGTTTTTT. As protein: CASSPTRGIGTGELFF.

This clonotype was detected a few times. The J gene is TRBJ2-1, the V gene TRBV7-9, with 9 nucleotides matching TRBD2. The trim removed 4 bases at V and 5 bases at J, leaving 3 bases unmatched. The germline CDR1 and CDR2 sequences are SEHNR and FQNEAQ (reference sequence). The CDR3 contains 14 residues. The DNA for the CDR3 is TGTGCCAGCAGCTCATGGACTAGCGACAATGAGCAGTTCTTC. As protein: CASSSWTSDNEQFF.

The chain uses TRBV24-1 and TRBJ1-5; no firm D call. Trimming left V 2 bases short and J 6 bases short, with 4 bases between. Germline loops: CDR1 KGHDR, CDR2 SFDVKD. The CDR3 consists of 12 residues. This CDR3 is CATSDSGQPQHF. The CDR3 coding sequence is TGTGCCACCAGTGATTCGGGTCAGCCCCAGCATTTT.

As for this clonotype: A much larger clonotype is one base distant, so this may be a read error. The rearrangement uses TRBV20-1 and TRBJ1-2; D may be TRBD1 (6 bases). The CDR3 runs to 16 residues. CDR1 and CDR2 from the germline V gene are DFQATT and SNEGSKA (reference sequence). The DNA for the CDR3 is TGCAGTGCTCCCGGGGGACAACTGGGAGCTAACTATGGCTACTCCTTC. This codes for CSAPGGQLGANYGYSF.

This chain connects TRBV20-1 to TRBJ2-7; 8 bases line up with TRBD2. CDR3 length: 15 residues. Germline V gives CDR1 DFQATT, CDR2 SNEGSKA (reference sequence). After removal of 3 bases from V and 3 bases from J, the junction contained 10 bases not matched to a gene. The CDR3 DNA is TGCAGTGCTAGTCGCCCTAGCGGGTCTTACTACGAGCAGTACTTC. Translating it yields CSASRPSGSYYEQYF.

The V and J genes are TRBV7-6 and TRBJ2-2; D not resolved. The CDR3 loop spans 14 amino acids. Trimming took 6 bases from V and 4 from J, leaving 12 bases between them. Germline CDR1 SGHVS, CDR2 FNYEAQ. CDR3 sequence reads: CASSPGVGTGELFF. The CDR3 DNA is TGTGCCAGCAGTCCGGGCGTGGGCACCGGGGAGCTGTTTTTT.

Ten or more counts support this clonotype. The chain carries TRBV9 and TRBJ1-5; D unclear. Germline V gene sequence: CDR1 SGDLS, CDR2 YYNGEE. CDR3 size: 13 residues. V lost 0 bases, J lost 7 bases, and 8 bases lay in between. The CDR3 nucleotides are TGTGCCAGCAGCGTAGGTCCTTCGCAGCCCCAGCATTTT. Amino acid sequence: CASSVGPSQPQHF.

In this sample, this clonotype turned up many times. The CDR3 loop is CASSLADSGANVLTF. DNA of the CDR3: TGTGCCAGCAGCTTAGCGGACTCTGGGGCCAACGTCCTGACTTTC. This sequence joins TRBV7-9 and TRBJ2-6, with D hard to call. The CDR3 length is 15 residues. Trimming took off 0 bases at V and 0 bases at J, with 3 bases between the two ends. Germline CDR1 is SEHNR and CDR2 is FQNEAQ (reference sequence).

The chain uses TRBV3-1 and TRBJ2-1, with a weak D call TRBD1 (6 bases). The CDR3 is 15 amino acids. V was shortened by 4 bases and J by 2 bases, with 12 bases between the two germline ends. Germline V gene lookup returns CDR1 LGHDT and CDR2 YNNKEL (reference sequence). CDR3 residues: CASSPRDKAYNEQFF. The CDR3 DNA reads as TGTGCCAGCAGCCCCCGGGACAAAGCCTACAATGAGCAGTTCTTC.

This clonotype was seen ten or more times. This chain joins TRBV9 and TRBJ1-1, with a weak D call TRBD1 (6 bases). The germline V gene encodes CDR1 SGDLS and CDR2 YYNGEE. The CDR3 runs 14 residues. The V and J ends lost 4 bases and 0 bases respectively, with 10 bases between them. DNA of the CDR3: TGTGCCAGCAGCTCAGGGGTCGTGAACACTGAAGCTTTCTTT. Its translation: CASSSGVVNTEAFF. Full variable domain (outside the CDR3, taken from reference TRBV9 and TRBJ1-1): DSGVTQTPKHLITATGQRVTLRCSPRSGDLSVYWYQQSLDQGLQFLIQYYNGEERAKGNILERFSAQQFPDLHSELNLSSLELGDSALYFCASSSGVVNTEAFFGQGTRLTVV.

This clonotype was picked up many times. The genes are TRBV28 and TRBJ1-2; no firm D call. Germline V gene lookup returns CDR1 MDHEN and CDR2 SYDVKM. The CDR3 consists of 16 residues. V was trimmed by 5 bases and J by 4 bases, leaving 20 bases between them. The CDR3 bases are TGTGCCAGCAGTCCCGGCTGGGCTGGGTCGGGCTATGGCTACACCTTC. Protein product: CASSPGWAGSGYGYTF.

The chain has TRBV5-1 and TRBJ1-1, with a weak D call TRBD1 (5 bases). The CDR3 consists of 15 residues. Trimming took 0 bases from V and 1 from J, leaving 10 bases between them. CDR1 is SGHRS and CDR2 is YFSETQ in the germline V gene. CDR3 region: CASSLGRGTNTEAFF. In DNA, the CDR3 is TGCGCCAGCAGCTTGGGGAGGGGTACGAACACTGAAGCTTTCTTT.

The chain has TRBV12-3 or TRBV12-4 and TRBJ1-5; no clear D. This CDR3 is 14 amino acids long. V lost 5 bases, J lost 0 bases, and 8 bases lay in between. CDR3 residues: CASSLQTSNQPQHF. The CDR3 DNA reads TGTGCCAGCAGTCTCCAAACTAGCAATCAGCCCCAGCATTTT.